Sequencing of this TCR beta chain was carried out in a study of cytomegalovirus exposure and HLA in healthy donors. Study results and limitations: Overall, 164 TCR beta chains were annotated as cytomegalovirus-associated. Among donors in an Asian-associated ancestry cluster, a later analysis reportedly found fewer N-insertions than the roughly 610-donor mean. HLA allele associations emerged for about 16,000 TCR beta sequences in a later analysis, at 0.05 false discovery rate.

With respect to this clone: The antigen remains unidentified.

The PCR ran on 60 Vbeta and 13 Jbeta primers. Libraries were prepared by immunoSEQ multiplex PCR; TCRdb keeps only in-frame clonotypes and omits some of them. The sample lists about 150,000 clones; around 80% were seen once. The CDR3 covers 13 residues. The chain joins TRBV12-2 to TRBJ2-5; whether TRBD1, the table's D call, matches the DNA was not checked. TRBV12-2 is a recognized pseudogene. The clonotype comes from a woman in her thirties or forties in good health and CMV-seropositive. The specimen was PBMCs. CDR3 sequence: CASRLGQEETQYF. DNA of the CDR3: TGTGCAAGTCGCTTGGGACAGGAAGAGACCCAGTACTTC.